The 11 T cell receptor beta chains presented below share a single source sample, sequenced in a study of CD8+ T cells in alopecia areata. RNA extraction was followed by reverse transcription into cDNA, which acted as the sequencing template. Libraries were prepared by immunoSEQ multiplex PCR; TCRdb keeps only in-frame clonotypes and omits some of them. Among under 250,000 clones listed, around three fifths were seen once. The specimen comprised CD4+ T cells sorted from blood, sampled at week 0. Every receptor here comes from a human donor with alopecia areata.

This chain connects TRBV5-1 to TRBJ2-3, with a weak D call TRBD1 (6 bases). There are 12 residues in the CDR3. V dropped 4 bases and J dropped 6 bases, with 9 bases sitting between them. CDR1 SGHRS and CDR2 YFSETQ come from the germline V gene. CDR3 region: CASSEGQDTQYF. CDR3 DNA sequence: TGCGCCAGCAGCGAAGGACAGGATACGCAGTATTTT.

Note on this clone: One junction end disagrees with the germline gene, perhaps due to a read error. The J gene is TRBJ2-3, the V gene TRBV6-6, with D perhaps being TRBD1 or TRBD2 (6 bases each). The CDR3 totals 15 residues. Per the germline V gene, CDR1 is MNHNY and CDR2 is SVGAGI (reference sequence). DNA for the CDR3: TGTGCCAGCAGTAACTCTAGGGGGGCCACAGATACGCAGTATTTT. This codes for CASSNSRGATDTQYF.

On this clone: The same CDR3 is also encoded by other DNA sequences in this sample. The rearrangement joins TRBV7-2 to TRBJ2-7; no definite D call. V lost 1 base and J 7 bases, leaving 11 bases between the germline ends. Germline CDR1 and CDR2: SGHTA and FQGNSA. The CDR3 covers 13 residues. The CDR3 reads CASSLGSQREQYF. The CDR3 DNA is TGTGCCAGCAGCTTAGGCTCTCAGAGAGAGCAGTACTTC.

The V call is TRBV27, the J call TRBJ2-1; TRBD2 matches at 11 bases. V trimming: 7 bases; J trimming: 8 bases; junction bases outside the gene matches: 10. This CDR3 has 15 amino acids. Germline V gene data show CDR1 as MNHEY and CDR2 as SMNVEV (reference sequence). In DNA, the CDR3 is TGTGCCAGCACGAACTTAGCGGGAGGGCCTCATGAGCAGTTCTTC. Translation: CASTNLAGGPHEQFF.

This clone has just a few counts. Distinct nucleotide sequences in the sample also encode this CDR3. This chain connects TRBV5-6 to TRBJ2-1, with TRBD2 as a possible D gene (5 bases). This CDR3 comprises 11 residues. V shed 2 bases and J shed 9 bases, with 6 bases lying between them. Germline-derived CDR1 and CDR2 are SGHDT and YYEEEE. The CDR3 DNA reads TGTGCCAGCAGCTTCCGGGGTGAGCAGTTCTTC. Its translation is CASSFRGEQFF.

This clone was observed many times. The V call is TRBV15, the J call TRBJ1-3, with 7 bases identical to TRBD1. V shed 1 base and J 0 bases; nucleotides not matched to a gene: 3. The CDR3 extends over 16 amino acids. CDR1 and CDR2 (germline): LNHNV, YYDKDF (reference sequence). The CDR3: CATSRATGYSGNTIYF. CDR3 nucleotides: TGTGCCACCAGCAGAGCGACAGGGTACTCTGGAAACACCATATATTTT.

The CDR3: CASSLGQALPSGANVLTF. The CDR3 nucleotides are TGTGCCAGCAGCTTGGGGCAGGCGCTTCCCTCTGGGGCCAACGTCCTGACTTTC. The chain links TRBV7-9 to TRBJ2-6; TRBD1 might be the D (5 bases). Trimming took off 3 bases at V and 0 bases at J, with 15 bases between the two ends. CDR1 SEHNR and CDR2 FQNEAQ come from the germline V gene (reference sequence). The CDR3 contains 18 residues.

Details on this clone: The junction departs from germline at one end; a sequencing error may be responsible. The same CDR3 can be traced to other DNA sequences in this sample. The V gene is TRBV29-1, the J gene TRBJ2-1, with TRBD2 matching over 7 bases. The germline V gene encodes CDR1 SQVTM and CDR2 ANQGSEA. This CDR3 spans 14 amino acids. The CDR3 DNA reads as TGCAGTGTTGGAAGACTAGCCGCAAACAATGAGCAGTTCTTC. Translated: CSVGRLAANNEQFF.

This clone turned up a few times. The chain has TRBV2 and TRBJ2-1, with D uncertain. Per the germline V gene, CDR1 is SNHLY and CDR2 is FYNNEI. Trimming left V 6 bases short and J 0 bases short, with 9 bases between. This CDR3 comprises 14 residues. The CDR3 sequence is CASRTGSSYNEQFF. The CDR3 bases are TGTGCCAGCAGGACTGGAAGCTCCTACAATGAGCAGTTCTTC. The entire variable domain, with the rest obtained from reference TRBV2 and TRBJ2-1, is as follows: EPEVTQTPSHQVTQMGQEVILRCVPISNHLYFYWYRQILGQKVEFLVSFYNNEISEKSEIFDDQFSVERPDGSNFTLKIRSTKLEDSAMYFCASRTGSSYNEQFFGPGTRLTVL.

The rearrangement joins TRBV5-1 to TRBJ1-2; D may be TRBD1 (5 bases). CDR1 and CDR2 (germline): SGHRS, YFSETQ. Trimming removed 2 bases from V and 2 bases from J, with 7 bases in between. This CDR3 comprises 13 residues. The chain's CDR3 is CASSLPGNYGYTF. CDR3 coding DNA: TGCGCCAGCAGCTTACCAGGGAACTATGGCTACACCTTC.

This chain links TRBV27 with TRBJ1-5; D possibly corresponds to TRBD1 (6 bases). Per germline, CDR1 MNHEY and CDR2 SMNVEV (reference sequence). The CDR3 consists of 15 residues. V lost 5 bases and J lost 0, with 11 bases in between. The CDR3 sequence: CASSHREYSNQPQHF. The CDR3 coding sequence is TGTGCCAGCAGTCACAGGGAGTATAGCAATCAGCCCCAGCATTTT.